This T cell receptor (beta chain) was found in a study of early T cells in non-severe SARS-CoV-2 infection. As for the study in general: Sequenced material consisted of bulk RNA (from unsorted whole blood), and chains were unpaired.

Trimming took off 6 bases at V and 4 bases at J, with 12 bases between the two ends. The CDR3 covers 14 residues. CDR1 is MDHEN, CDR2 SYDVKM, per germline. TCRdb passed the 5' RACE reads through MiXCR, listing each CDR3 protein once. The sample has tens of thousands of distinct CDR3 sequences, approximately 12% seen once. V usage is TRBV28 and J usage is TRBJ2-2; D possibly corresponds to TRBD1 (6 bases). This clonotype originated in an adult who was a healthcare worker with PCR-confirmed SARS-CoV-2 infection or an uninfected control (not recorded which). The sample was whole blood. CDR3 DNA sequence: TGTGCCAGCAGCTCCCCAGGGGTCACCGGGGAGCTGTTTTTT. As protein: CASSSPGVTGELFF. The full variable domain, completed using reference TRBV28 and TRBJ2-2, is DVKVTQSSRYLVKRTGEKVFLECVQDMDHENMFWYRQDPGLGLRLIYFSYDVKMKEKGDIPEGYSVSREKKERFSLILESASTNQTSMYLCASSSPGVTGELFFGEGSRLTVL.